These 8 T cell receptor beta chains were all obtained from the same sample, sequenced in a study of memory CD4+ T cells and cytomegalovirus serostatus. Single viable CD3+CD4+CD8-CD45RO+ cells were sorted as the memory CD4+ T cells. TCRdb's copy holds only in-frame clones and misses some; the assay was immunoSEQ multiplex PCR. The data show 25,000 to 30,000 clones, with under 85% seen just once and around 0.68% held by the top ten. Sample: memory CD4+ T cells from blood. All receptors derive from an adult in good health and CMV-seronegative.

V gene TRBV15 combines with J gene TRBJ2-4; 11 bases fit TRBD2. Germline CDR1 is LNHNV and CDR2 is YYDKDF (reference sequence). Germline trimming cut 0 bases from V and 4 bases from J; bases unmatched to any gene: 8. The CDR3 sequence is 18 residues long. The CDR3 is CATSRDSSLAGGKNIQYF. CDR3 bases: TGTGCCACCAGCAGAGATTCGTCCCTAGCGGGGGGTAAAAACATTCAGTACTTC.

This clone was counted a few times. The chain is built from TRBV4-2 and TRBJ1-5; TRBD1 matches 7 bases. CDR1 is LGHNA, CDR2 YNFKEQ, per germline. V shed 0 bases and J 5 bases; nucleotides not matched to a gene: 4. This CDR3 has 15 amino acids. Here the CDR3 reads CASSQDGDRYQPQHF. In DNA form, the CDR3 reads TGTGCCAGCAGCCAAGATGGGGACAGATATCAGCCCCAGCATTTT.

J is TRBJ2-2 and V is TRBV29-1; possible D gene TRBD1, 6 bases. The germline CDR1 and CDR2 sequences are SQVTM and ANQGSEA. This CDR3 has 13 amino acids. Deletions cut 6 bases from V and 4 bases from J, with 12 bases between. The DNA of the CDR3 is TGCAGCGTCCAAAAACAGGGCACCGGGGAGCTGTTTTTT. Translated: CSVQKQGTGELFF.

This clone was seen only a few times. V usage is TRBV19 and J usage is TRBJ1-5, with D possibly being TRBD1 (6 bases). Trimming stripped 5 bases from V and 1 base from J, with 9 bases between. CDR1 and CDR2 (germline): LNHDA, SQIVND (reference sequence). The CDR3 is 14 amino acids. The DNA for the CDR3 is TGTGCCAGTAGTTACAGGGAGAGCAATCAGCCCCAGCATTTT. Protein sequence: CASSYRESNQPQHF.

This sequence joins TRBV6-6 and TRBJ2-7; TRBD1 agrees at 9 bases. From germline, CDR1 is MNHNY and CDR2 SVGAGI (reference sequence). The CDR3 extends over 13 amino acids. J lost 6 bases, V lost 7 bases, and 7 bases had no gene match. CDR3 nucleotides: TGTGCCAGCACCTCGTACAGGGGGCTCGAGCAGTACTTC. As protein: CASTSYRGLEQYF.

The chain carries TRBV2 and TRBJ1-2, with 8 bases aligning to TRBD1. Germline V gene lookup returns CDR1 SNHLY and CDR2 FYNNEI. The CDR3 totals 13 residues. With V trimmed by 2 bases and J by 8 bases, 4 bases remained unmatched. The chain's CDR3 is CASSEWTGHGYTF. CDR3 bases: TGTGCCAGCAGTGAATGGACAGGGCACGGCTACACCTTC.

For the CDR3, the DNA is TGTGCCAGCAGCCAAGGACAGGCCGCCAATGAAAAACTGTTTTTT. Translation: CASSQGQAANEKLFF. The V and J genes are TRBV4-2 and TRBJ1-4; a possible D gene is TRBD1 (6 bases). In germline, CDR1 is LGHNA, CDR2 YNFKEQ. The CDR3 is 15 residues long. The V end was cut by 1 base, the J end by 5 bases, with 11 bases between.

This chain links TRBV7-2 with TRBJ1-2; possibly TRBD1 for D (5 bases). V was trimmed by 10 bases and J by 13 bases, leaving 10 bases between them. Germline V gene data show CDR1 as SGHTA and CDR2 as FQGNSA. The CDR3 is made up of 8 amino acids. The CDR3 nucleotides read TGTGCCACGGGGGTCGGCACCTTC. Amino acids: CATGVGTF.